These T cell receptor beta chains were read from a single sample in a study of T cell repertoires in cytomegalovirus infection. TCRdb independently ran MiXCR on the reads; one entry per CDR3 protein. The repertoire consists of fewer than 1,000,000 distinct CDR3 sequences, with around 29% occurring once and the leading ten covering more than 12%. These receptors are not linked to any known antigen. This material consisted of cultured CD8+ T cells from PBMCs, taken from culture after CMV antigen stimulation. These receptors all stem from a human donor in good health (CMV status not recorded). Some clones in this sample may be carry-over from other donors' samples. CDR3s include the opening cysteine and the closing phenylalanine or tryptophan. The D gene is left open where the match is weak. Clone sizes are given selectively: once, few, many, or a class where the clone is expanded.

>few|TRBV28|-|TRBJ2-3
CASSRDSASTDTQYF
TGTGCCAGCAGTCGAGACAGTGCTAGCACAGATACGCAGTATTTT
>-|TRBV6-4|TRBD2|TRBJ2-1
CTSSRGVGSYNEQFF
TGTACCAGCAGTCGGGGGGTGGGCTCCTACAATGAGCAGTTCTTC
>-|TRBV4-1|-|TRBJ2-1
CASSQATSSYNEQFF
TGCGCCAGCAGCCAAGCGACTAGCTCCTACAATGAGCAGTTCTTC
>-|TRBV4-1|-|TRBJ2-7
CASSQGNGEQYF
TGCGCCAGCAGCCAAGGGAACGGGGAGCAGTACTTC
>many|TRBV7-2|-|TRBJ1-6
CASSLVRETRNNSPLHF
TGTGCCAGCAGCTTAGTAAGGGAGACAAGAAATAATTCACCCCTCCACTTT
>-|TRBV7-9|TRBD1|TRBJ1-6
CASSLAPGGNNNSPLHF
TGTGCCAGCAGCTTAGCGCCAGGGGGCAATAATAATTCACCCCTCCACTTT
>few|TRBV27|-|TRBJ1-1
CASSLGGGITEAFF
TGTGCCAGCAGTTTAGGGGGGGGGATCACTGAAGCTTTCTTT
>few|TRBV25-1|-|TRBJ2-2
CASPRETGPNTGELFF
TGTGCCAGCCCCCGTGAGACAGGACCGAACACCGGGGAGCTGTTTTTT
>-|TRBV20-1|-|TRBJ2-7
CSARDRSDAYEQYF
TGCAGTGCTAGAGATCGGTCAGACGCCTACGAGCAGTACTTC
>-|TRBV7-9|-|TRBJ2-7
CASSLAAPPYEQYF
TGTGCCAGCAGCTTAGCAGCGCCGCCCTACGAGCAGTACTTC
>-|TRBV19|-|TRBJ1-1
CASLLGPNTEAFF
TGTGCCAGTCTCCTCGGTCCGAACACTGAAGCTTTCTTT
>few|TRBV6-5|-|TRBJ1-1
CASSYAPTGHTEAFF
TGTGCCAGCAGTTACGCACCAACAGGGCATACTGAAGCTTTCTTT
>-|TRBV7-9|-|TRBJ1-1
CASSLSGMSTEAFF
TGTGCCAGCAGCTTATCAGGGATGAGCACTGAAGCTTTCTTT
>-|TRBV27|TRBD2|TRBJ2-1
CASTPGLAGGYEQFF
TGTGCCAGCACCCCGGGACTAGCGGGCGGTTATGAGCAGTTCTTC
>few|TRBV4-1|-|TRBJ1-1
CASSQEPGAVTEAFF
TGCGCCAGCAGCCAAGAGCCAGGGGCGGTCACTGAAGCTTTCTTT
>-|TRBV20-1|-|TRBJ1-6
CSAQGQLNSPLHF
TGCAGTGCTCAAGGACAGCTTAATTCACCCCTCCACTTT
>few|TRBV4-1|TRBD2|TRBJ2-1
CASSQEVRGLADEQFF
TGCGCCAGCAGCCAAGAAGTGAGGGGACTAGCGGATGAGCAGTTCTTC
>few|TRBV5-1|-|TRBJ2-2
CASSLGLPGAKNTGELFF
TGCGCCAGCAGCTTGGGTCTTCCCGGGGCGAAGAACACCGGGGAGCTGTTTTTT
>-|TRBV10-2|TRBD1|TRBJ2-3
CASSEYDRGADTQYF
TGCGCCAGCAGTGAGTACGACAGGGGTGCAGATACGCAGTATTTT
>few|TRBV24-1|-|TRBJ1-2
CATSEPGPDGYTF
TGTGCCACCAGCGAGCCGGGCCCCGATGGCTACACCTTC
>few|TRBV27|-|TRBJ1-1
CASSLSRDPNTEAFF
TGTGCCAGCAGTTTATCGAGAGACCCGAACACTGAAGCTTTCTTT
>few|TRBV7-6|TRBD1|TRBJ1-2
CAISDRDRPHTF
TGTGCCATCTCAGACCGGGACAGGCCTCACACCTTC